This T cell receptor (beta chain) appears in the sequencing data of a study of cytomegalovirus exposure and HLA in healthy donors. Study information: The roughly 130 validation repertoires used the same platform as the 550 to 700 first-cohort repertoires (as reported by a later analysis).

Data came from immunoSEQ multiplex PCR; TCRdb stores just in-frame clones and leaves some out. The table has 150,000 to 180,000 clones, about 86% seen once. Germline trimming cut 5 bases from V and 4 bases from J; bases unmatched to any gene: 12. The CDR3 sequence is 16 residues long. Germline V gene data show CDR1 as MNHEY and CDR2 as SMNVEV (reference sequence). General observations from the study: Investigators reported 164 TCR beta chains as tied to cytomegalovirus. Specificity of a few CMV-associated chains for CMV antigens was verified in vitro. Per published reports, the classifier diagnosed cytomegalovirus status with high specificity and sensitivity.

In the case of this clone: What it binds is not known.

Specimen: PBMCs. The sequence was obtained from a human donor in good health. The chain has TRBV27 and TRBJ1-2, with 8 bases lining up with TRBD1. The CDR3 bases are TGTGCCAGCAGTCTTAGGACAGGGAAGGGGAGCTATGGCTACACCTTC. Protein sequence: CASSLRTGKGSYGYTF.